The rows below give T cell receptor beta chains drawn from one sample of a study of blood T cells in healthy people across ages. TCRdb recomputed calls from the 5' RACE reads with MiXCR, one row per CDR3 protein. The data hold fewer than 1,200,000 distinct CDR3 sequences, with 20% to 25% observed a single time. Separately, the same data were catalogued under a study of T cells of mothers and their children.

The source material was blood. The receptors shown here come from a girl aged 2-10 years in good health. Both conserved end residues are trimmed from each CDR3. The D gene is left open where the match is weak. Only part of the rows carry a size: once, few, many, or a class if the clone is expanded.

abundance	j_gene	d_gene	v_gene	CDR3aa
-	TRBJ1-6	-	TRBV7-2	ASSAPQTAGNSPLH
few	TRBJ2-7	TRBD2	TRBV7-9	ASSTLLSGSASYEQY
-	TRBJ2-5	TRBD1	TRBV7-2	ASSLGSTGPETQY
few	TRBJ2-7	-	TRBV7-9	ASSFRGRTYEQY
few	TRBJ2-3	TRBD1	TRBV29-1	SVTFGDRGTDTQY
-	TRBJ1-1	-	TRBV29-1	SVSYRMLETEAF
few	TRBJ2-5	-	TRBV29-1	SVVAPEETQY
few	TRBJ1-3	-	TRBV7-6	ASSLGPRSSGNTIY
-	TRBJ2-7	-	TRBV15	ATSRAGGTDEQY
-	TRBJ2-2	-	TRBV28	AGALRGTGELF
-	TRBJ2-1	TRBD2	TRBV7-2	ASSYRGGRFNEQF
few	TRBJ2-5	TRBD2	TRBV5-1	ASSLEGLGGQETQY
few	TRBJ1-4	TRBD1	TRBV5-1	ASSIGQDTTNEKLF
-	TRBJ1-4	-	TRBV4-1	ASSQDPGGNKKLF
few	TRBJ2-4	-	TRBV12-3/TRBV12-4	ASSFTVENIQY
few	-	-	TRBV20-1	SARSGTTYEQY
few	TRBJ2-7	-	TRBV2	ATEHREDEQY
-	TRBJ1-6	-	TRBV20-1	SASDTYNSPLH
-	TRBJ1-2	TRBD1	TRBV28	ASSFSGTANYGYT
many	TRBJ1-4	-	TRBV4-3	ASSRIKAGAANEKLF
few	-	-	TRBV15	ATSRQEEYSYEQY
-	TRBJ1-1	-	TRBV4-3	ASSQDEDSPNTEAF
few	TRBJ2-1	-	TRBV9	ASSATHTEYNEQF
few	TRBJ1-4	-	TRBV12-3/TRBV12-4	ASRPPKATNEKLF
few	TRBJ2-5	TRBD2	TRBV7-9	ASSPLTSGETQY
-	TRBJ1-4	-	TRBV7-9	ATQLQGNGEKLF
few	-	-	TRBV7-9	ASSSRDSAYEQY
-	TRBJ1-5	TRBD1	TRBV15	ATRGTGEEYSNQPQH
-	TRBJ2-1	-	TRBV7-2	ASSLARQGFYNEQF
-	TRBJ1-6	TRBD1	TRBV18	ASSPGQGYSPLH
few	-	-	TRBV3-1	ASSQERRRASYNEQF
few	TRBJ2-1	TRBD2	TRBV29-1	SVEDKRGR
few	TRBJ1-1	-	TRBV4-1	ASSPQILNTEAF
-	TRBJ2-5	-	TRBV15	ATRRDTQETQY
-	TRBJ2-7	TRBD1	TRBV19	AGTGGYEQY
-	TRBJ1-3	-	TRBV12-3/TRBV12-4	ASRASSSGNTIY
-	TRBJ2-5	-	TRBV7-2	ASSLGAGDRETQY
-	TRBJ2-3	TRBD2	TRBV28	ASSSPRGTSGSADTQY
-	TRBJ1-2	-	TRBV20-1	SAREVYGYT
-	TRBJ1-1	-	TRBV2	ASNQAPEAF
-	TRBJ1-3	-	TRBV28	ASSFFRTEAISGNTIY